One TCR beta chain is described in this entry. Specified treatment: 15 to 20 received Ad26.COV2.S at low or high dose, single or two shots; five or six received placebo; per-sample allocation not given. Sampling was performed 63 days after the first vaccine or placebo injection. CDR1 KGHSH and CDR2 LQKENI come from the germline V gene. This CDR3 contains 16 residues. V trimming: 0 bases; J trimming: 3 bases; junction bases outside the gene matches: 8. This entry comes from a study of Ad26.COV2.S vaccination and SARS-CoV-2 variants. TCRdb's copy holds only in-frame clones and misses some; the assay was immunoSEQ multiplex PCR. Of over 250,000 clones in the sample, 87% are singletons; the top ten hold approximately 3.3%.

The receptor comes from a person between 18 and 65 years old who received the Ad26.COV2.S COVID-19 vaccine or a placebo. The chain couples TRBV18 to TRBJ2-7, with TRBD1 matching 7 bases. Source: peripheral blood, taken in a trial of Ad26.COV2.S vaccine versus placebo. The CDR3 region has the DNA TGTGCCAGCTCACCACCGACAGGGACGGGGAACTACGAGCAGTACTTC. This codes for CASSPPTGTGNYEQYF.